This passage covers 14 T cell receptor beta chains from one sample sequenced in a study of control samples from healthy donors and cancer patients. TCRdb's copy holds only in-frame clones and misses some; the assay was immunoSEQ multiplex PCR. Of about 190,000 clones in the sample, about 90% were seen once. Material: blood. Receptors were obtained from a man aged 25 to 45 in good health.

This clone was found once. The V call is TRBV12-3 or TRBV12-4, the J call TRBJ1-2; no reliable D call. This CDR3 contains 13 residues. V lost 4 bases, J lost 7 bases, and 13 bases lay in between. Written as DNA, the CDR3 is TGTGCCAGCAGTTCGGAGGCTCGAAGTGGCTACACCTTC. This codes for CASSSEARSGYTF.

CDR3 bases: TGTGCCAGCAGCAAATGGCAGGGATGTTACGAGCAGTACTTC. It translates to CASSKWQGCYEQYF. The chain recombines TRBV21-1 with TRBJ2-7; TRBD1 reflects the table's D call only, with no check against the DNA. TRBV21-1 counts as a pseudogene. The CDR3 is 14 amino acids.

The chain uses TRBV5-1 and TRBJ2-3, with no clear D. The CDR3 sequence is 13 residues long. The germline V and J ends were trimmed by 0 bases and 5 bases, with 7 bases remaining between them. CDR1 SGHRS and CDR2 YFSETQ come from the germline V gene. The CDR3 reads CASSLGQKDTQYF. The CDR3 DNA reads TGCGCCAGCAGCTTGGGTCAGAAAGATACGCAGTATTTT.

The CDR3: CASSFTGEEQYF. DNA of the CDR3: TGTGCCAGCAGCTTTACAGGGGAAGAGCAGTACTTC. The chain couples TRBV7-9 to TRBJ2-7, with 7 bases fitting TRBD1. The CDR3 extends over 12 amino acids. Germline V gene sequence: CDR1 SEHNR, CDR2 FQNEAQ (reference sequence). The ends lost 3 bases at V and 7 bases at J; junction bases unmatched: 3.

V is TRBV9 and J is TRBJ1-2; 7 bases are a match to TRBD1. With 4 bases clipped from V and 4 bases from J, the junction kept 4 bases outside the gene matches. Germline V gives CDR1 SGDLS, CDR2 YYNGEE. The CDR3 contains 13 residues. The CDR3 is CASSLGTAYGYTF. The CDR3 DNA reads TGTGCCAGCAGCCTGGGGACAGCCTATGGCTACACCTTC.

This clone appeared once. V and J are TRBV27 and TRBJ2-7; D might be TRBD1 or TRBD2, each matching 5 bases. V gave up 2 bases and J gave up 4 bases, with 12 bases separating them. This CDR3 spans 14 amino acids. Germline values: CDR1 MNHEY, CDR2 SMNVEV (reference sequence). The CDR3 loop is CASSLNRGPYEQYF. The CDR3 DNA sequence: TGTGCCAGCAGTTTAAACCGGGGACCGTACGAGCAGTACTTC.

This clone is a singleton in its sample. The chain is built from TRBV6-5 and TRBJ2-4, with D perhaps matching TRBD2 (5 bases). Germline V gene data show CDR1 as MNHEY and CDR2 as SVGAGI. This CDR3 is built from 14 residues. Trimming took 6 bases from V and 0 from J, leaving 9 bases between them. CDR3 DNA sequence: TGTGCCAGCAGCGAGGGAGTAGCCAAAAACATTCAGTACTTC. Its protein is CASSEGVAKNIQYF.

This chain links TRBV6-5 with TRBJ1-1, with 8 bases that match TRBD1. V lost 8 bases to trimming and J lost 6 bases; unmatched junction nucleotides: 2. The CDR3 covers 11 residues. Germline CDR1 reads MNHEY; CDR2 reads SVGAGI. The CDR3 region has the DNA TGTGCCAGCTCGGACAGGGCTGAAGCTTTCTTT. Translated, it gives CASSDRAEAFF.

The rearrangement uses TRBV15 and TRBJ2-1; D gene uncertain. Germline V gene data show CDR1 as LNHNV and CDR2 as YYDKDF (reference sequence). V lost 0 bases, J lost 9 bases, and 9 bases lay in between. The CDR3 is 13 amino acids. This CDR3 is CATSRDGESEQFF. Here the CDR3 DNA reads TGTGCCACCAGCAGAGATGGGGAAAGTGAGCAGTTCTTC.

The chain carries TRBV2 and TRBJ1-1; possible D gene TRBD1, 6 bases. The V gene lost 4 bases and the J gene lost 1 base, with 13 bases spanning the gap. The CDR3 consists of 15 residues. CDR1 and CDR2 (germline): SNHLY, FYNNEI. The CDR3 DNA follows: TGTGCCAGCAGTGTTGGCTTCAGGGGGAACACTGAAGCTTTCTTT. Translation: CASSVGFRGNTEAFF.

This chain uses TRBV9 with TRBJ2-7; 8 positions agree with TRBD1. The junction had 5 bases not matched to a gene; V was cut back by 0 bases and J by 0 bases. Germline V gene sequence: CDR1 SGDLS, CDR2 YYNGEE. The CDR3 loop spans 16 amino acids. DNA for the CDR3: TGTGCCAGCAGCGTAGCGGACAGGGCGGGCTCCTACGAGCAGTACTTC. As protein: CASSVADRAGSYEQYF. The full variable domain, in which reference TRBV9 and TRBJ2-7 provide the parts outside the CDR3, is DSGVTQTPKHLITATGQRVTLRCSPRSGDLSVYWYQQSLDQGLQFLIQYYNGEERAKGNILERFSAQQFPDLHSELNLSSLELGDSALYFCASSVADRAGSYEQYFGPGTRLTVT.

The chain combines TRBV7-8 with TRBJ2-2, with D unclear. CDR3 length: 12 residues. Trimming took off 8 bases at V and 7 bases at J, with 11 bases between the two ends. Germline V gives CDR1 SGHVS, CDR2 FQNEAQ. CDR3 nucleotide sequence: TGTGCCAGCCAGGCGCCCGGCGGGGAGCTGTTTTTT. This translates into CASQAPGGELFF.

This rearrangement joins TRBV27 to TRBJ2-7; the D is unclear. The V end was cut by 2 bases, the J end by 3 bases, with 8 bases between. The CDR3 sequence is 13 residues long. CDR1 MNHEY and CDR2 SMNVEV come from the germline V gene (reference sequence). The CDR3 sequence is CASSLTVYYEQYF. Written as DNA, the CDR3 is TGTGCCAGCAGTTTAACAGTGTACTACGAGCAGTACTTC.

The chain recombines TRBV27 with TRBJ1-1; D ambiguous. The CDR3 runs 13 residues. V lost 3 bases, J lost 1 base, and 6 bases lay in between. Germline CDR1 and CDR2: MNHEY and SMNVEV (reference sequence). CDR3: CASSFGKNTEAFF. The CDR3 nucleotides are TGTGCCAGCAGTTTCGGCAAGAACACTGAAGCTTTCTTT.